These 3 T cell receptor beta chains share one sample of origin, sequenced in a study of vaccination and CD4 T cells after COVID-19. These receptors' antigens are unknown. The Oncomine TCR Beta short-read assay generated sequence data from the DNA of cultured CD4+ T cells. TCRdb redid the calling of the PCR reads with MiXCR, one entry per CDR3 protein. The sample carries approximately 12,000 distinct CDR3 sequences, less than 80% recorded once. This sample's treatment: approximately nine-day PBMC culture with coronavirus spike peptide pools or control peptides (ViraFEST assay). The sequenced sample was CD4+ T cells from blood, cultured in vitro, obtained before SARS-CoV-2 vaccination. The receptors shown here come from a human donor who had recovered from COVID-19.

V gene TRBV6-2 or TRBV6-3 combines with J gene TRBJ2-1; the D gene is possibly TRBD2 (6 bases). Germline-derived CDR1 and CDR2 are MNHEY and SVGEGT. The CDR3 spans 13 residues. V was trimmed by 8 bases and J by 7 bases, leaving 15 bases between them. For the CDR3, the DNA is TGTGCCAGCGGGAACTTTGGGGGGAATGAGCAGTTCTTC. Protein sequence: CASGNFGGNEQFF.

The rearrangement uses TRBV6-1 and TRBJ2-7, with 7 nucleotides matching TRBD2. With 3 bases clipped from V and 0 bases from J, the junction kept 5 bases outside the gene matches. CDR3 length equals 15 residues. Germline V CDR1 and CDR2: MNHNS, SASEGT. CDR3 loop: CASSEMAGDSYEQYF. The CDR3 DNA follows: TGTGCCAGCAGTGAGATGGCGGGAGACTCCTACGAGCAGTACTTC.

The genes are TRBV9 and TRBJ2-7; D remains ambiguous. The CDR3 length is 15 residues. V was pared by 0 bases and J by 2 bases, with 12 bases between. Per germline, CDR1 SGDLS and CDR2 YYNGEE. The CDR3 DNA reads TGTGCCAGCAGCGTAGATCCAGCCGCGACCTACGAGCAGTACTTC. It encodes CASSVDPAATYEQYF. Using reference TRBV9 and TRBJ2-7 for the parts outside the CDR3, the full variable domain is DSGVTQTPKHLITATGQRVTLRCSPRSGDLSVYWYQQSLDQGLQFLIQYYNGEERAKGNILERFSAQQFPDLHSELNLSSLELGDSALYFCASSVDPAATYEQYFGPGTRLTVT.